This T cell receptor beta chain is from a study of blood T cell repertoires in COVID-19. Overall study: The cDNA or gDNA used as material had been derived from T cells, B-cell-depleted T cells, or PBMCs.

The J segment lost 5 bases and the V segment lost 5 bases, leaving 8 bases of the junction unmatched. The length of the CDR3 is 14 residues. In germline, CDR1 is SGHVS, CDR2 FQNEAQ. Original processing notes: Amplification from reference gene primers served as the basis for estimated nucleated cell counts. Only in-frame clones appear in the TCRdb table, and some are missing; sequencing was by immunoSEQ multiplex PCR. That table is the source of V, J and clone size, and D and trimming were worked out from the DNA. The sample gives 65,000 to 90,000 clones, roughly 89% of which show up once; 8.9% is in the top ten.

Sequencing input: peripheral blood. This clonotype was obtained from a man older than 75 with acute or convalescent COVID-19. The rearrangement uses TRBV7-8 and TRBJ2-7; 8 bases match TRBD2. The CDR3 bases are TGTGCCAGCAGCCTAGGACTAGCAGGCGACGAGCAGTACTTC. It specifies CASSLGLAGDEQYF.